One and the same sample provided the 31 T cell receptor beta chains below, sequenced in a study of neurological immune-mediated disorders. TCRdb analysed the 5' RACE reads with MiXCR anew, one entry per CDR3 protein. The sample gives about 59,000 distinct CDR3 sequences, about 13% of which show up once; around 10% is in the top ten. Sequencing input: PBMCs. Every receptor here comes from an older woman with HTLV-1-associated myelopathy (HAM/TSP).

CDR3 residues: CASSRNRDRGSYEQYF. CDR3 DNA sequence: TGCGCCAGCAGCCGTAACCGGGACAGGGGGTCCTACGAGCAGTACTTC. The chain links TRBV5-1 to TRBJ2-7, with 11 positions matching TRBD1. The V gene end was trimmed by 4 bases and the J gene end by 1 base; junction bases not matched to a gene: 7. The CDR3 runs 16 residues. Germline V gene sequence: CDR1 SGHRS, CDR2 YFSETQ.

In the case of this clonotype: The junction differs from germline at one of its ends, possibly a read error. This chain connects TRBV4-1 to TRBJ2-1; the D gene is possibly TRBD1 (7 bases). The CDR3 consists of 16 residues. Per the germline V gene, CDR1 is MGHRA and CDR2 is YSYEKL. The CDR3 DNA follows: TGCGCCAGCAGCCAAGAAATTGGAGGGGACAGAGGCGAGCAGATCTTT. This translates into CASSQEIGGDRGEQIF.

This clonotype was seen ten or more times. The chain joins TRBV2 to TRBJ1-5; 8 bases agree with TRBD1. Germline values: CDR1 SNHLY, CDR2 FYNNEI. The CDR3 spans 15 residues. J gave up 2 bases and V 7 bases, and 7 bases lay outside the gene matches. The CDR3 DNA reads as TGTGCCAGCACCTCGACAGGGGAGGGCAATCAGCCCCAGCATTTT. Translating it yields CASTSTGEGNQPQHF.

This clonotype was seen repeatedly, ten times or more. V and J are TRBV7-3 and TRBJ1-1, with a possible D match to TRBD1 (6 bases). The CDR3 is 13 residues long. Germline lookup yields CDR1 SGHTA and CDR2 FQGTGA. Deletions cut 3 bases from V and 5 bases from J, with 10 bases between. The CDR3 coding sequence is TGTGCCAGCAGCTTCCAAGGGGGAACTGAAGCTTTCTTT. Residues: CASSFQGGTEAFF.

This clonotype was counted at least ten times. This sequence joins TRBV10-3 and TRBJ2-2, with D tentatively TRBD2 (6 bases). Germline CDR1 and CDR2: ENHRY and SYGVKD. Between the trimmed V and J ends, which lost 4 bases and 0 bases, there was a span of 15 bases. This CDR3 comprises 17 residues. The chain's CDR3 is CAISAEWAGTNTGELFF. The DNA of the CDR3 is TGTGCCATCAGTGCAGAGTGGGCGGGGACGAACACCGGGGAGCTGTTTTTT.

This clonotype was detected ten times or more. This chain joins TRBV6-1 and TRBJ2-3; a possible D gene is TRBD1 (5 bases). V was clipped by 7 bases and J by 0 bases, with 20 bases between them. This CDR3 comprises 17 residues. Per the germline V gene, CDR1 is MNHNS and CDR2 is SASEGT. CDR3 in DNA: TGTGCCAGCATACTTGGCAGAATGACAGCTAGCACAGATACGCAGTATTTT. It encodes CASILGRMTASTDTQYF.

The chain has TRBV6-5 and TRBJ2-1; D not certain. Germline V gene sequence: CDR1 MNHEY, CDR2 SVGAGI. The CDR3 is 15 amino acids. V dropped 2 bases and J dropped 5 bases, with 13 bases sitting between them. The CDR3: CASSYGVLENNEQFF. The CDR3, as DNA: TGTGCCAGCAGTTACGGGGTATTGGAGAACAATGAGCAGTTCTTC.

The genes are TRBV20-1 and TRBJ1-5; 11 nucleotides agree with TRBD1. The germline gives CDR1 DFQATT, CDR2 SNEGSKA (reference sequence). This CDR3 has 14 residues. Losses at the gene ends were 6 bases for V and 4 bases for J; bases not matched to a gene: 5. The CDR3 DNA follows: TGCAGTGCCGGGGGGGACAGGGGGAATCAGCCCCAGCATTTT. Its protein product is CSAGGDRGNQPQHF.

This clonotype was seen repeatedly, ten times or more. CDR3 DNA: TGTGCCAGCAGCCTAGCGGGAGGGATCGATGAGCAGTTCTTC. Residues: CASSLAGGIDEQFF. The gene calls are TRBV3-1 and TRBJ2-1, with 11 bases matching TRBD2. With 4 bases clipped from V and 8 bases from J, the junction kept 4 bases outside the gene matches. Germline V gene lookup returns CDR1 LGHDT and CDR2 YNNKEL (reference sequence). The CDR3 totals 14 residues.

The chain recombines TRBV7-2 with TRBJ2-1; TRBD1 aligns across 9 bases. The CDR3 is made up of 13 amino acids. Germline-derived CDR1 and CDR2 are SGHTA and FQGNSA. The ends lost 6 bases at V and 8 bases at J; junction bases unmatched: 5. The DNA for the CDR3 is TGTGCCAGCAGTACACAGGGGGCTTATGAGCAGTTCTTC. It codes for CASSTQGAYEQFF.

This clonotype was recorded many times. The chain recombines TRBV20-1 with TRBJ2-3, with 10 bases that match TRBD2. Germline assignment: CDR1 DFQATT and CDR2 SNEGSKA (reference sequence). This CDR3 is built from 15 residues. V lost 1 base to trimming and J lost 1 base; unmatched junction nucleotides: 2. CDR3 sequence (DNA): TGCAGTGCTAGAGTCAGCGGGAGGGGCACAGATACGCAGTATTTT. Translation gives CSARVSGRGTDTQYF.

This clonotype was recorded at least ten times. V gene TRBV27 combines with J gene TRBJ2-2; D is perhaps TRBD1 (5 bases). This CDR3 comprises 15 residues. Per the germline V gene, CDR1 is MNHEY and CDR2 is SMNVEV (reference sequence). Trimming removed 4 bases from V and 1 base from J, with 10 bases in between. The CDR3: CASSYFTGNTGELFF. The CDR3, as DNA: TGTGCCAGCAGTTATTTTACAGGGAACACCGGGGAGCTGTTTTTT.

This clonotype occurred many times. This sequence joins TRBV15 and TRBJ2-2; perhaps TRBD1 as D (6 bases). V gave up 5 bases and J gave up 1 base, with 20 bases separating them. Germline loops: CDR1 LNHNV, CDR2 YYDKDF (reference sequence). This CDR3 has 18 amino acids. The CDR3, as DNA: TGTGCCACCAGCCGACGAATTAGGACAGTTAAGAACACCGGGGAGCTGTTTTTT. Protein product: CATSRRIRTVKNTGELFF.

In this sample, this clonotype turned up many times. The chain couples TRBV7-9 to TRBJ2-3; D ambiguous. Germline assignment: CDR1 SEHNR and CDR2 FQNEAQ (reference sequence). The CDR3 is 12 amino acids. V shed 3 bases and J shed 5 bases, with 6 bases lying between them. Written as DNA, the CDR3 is TGTGCCAGCAGCTTTGAGGAAGATACGCAGTATTTT. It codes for CASSFEEDTQYF.

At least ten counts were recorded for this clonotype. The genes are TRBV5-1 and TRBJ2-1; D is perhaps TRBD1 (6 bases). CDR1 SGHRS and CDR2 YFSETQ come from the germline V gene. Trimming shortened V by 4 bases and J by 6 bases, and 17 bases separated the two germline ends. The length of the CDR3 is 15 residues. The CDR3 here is CASSRDAQGSNEQFF. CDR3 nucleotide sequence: TGCGCCAGCAGCCGCGACGCCCAGGGGAGCAATGAGCAGTTCTTC.

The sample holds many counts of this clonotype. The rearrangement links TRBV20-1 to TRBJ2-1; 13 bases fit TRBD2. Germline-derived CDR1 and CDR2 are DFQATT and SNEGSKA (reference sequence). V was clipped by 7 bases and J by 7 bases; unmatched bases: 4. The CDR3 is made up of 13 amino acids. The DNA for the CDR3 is TGCAGTGAGGGGACTAGCGGGACGAATGAGCAGTTCTTC. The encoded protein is CSEGTSGTNEQFF.

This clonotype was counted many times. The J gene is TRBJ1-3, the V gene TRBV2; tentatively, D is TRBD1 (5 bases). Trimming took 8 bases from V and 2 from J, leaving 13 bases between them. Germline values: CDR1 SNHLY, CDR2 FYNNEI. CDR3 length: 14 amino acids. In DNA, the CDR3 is TGTGCCAGCGTTGTCGGGGCAGCTGGAAACACCATATATTTT. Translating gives CASVVGAAGNTIYF.

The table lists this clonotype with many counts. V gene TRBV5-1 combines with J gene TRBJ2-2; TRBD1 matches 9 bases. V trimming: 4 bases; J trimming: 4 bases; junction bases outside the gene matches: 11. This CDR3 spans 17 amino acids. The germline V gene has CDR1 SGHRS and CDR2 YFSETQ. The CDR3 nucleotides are TGCGCCAGCAGCCGCGAAAACAGGGGGCGCCCCACCGGGGAGCTGTTTTTT. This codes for CASSRENRGRPTGELFF.

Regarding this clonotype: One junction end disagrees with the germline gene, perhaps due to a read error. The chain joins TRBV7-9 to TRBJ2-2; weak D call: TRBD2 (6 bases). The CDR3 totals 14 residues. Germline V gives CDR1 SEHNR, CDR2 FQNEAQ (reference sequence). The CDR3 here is CVSSFLREDGELFF. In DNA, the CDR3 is TGTGTCAGCAGCTTCCTTAGGGAGGACGGGGAGCTGTTTTTT. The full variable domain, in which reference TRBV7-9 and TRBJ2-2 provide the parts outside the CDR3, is DTGVSQNPRHKITKRGQNVTFRCDPISEHNRLYWYRQTLGQGPEFLTYFQNEAQLEKSRLLSDRFSAERPKGSFSTLEIQRTEQGDSAMYLCVSSFLREDGELFFGEGSRLTVL.

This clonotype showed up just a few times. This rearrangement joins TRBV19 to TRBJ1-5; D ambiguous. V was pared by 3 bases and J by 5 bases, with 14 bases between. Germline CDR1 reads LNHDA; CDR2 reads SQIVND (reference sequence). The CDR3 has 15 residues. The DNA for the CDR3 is TGTGCCAGTAGTATGGGGAGGGAGAGGGATCAGCCCCAGCATTTT. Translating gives CASSMGRERDQPQHF. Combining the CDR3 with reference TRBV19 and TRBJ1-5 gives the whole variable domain DGGITQSPKYLFRKEGQNVTLSCEQNLNHDAMYWYRQDPGQGLRLIYYSQIVNDFQKGDIAEGYSVSREKKESFPLTVTSAQKNPTAFYLCASSMGRERDQPQHFGDGTRLSIL.

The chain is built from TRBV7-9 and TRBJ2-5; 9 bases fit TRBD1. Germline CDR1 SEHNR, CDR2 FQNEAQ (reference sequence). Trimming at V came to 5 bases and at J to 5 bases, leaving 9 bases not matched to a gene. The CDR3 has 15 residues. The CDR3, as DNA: TGTGCCAGCAGCCGAAGGGACAGGGAGGGGGAGACCCAGTACTTC. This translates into CASSRRDREGETQYF.

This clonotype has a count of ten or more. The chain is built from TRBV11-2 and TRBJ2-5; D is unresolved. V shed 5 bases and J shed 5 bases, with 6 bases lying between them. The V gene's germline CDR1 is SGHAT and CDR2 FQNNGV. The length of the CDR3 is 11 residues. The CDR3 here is CASSRRETQYF. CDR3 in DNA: TGTGCCAGCAGCCGCCGGGAGACCCAGTACTTC.

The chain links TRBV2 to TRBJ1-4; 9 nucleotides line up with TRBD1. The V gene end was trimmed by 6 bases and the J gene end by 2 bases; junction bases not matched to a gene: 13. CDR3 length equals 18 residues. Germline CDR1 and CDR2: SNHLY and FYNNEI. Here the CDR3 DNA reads TGTGCCAGCAGGGGACCGAAGGGACAGGGTATGACTAATGAAAAACTGTTTTTT. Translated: CASRGPKGQGMTNEKLFF.

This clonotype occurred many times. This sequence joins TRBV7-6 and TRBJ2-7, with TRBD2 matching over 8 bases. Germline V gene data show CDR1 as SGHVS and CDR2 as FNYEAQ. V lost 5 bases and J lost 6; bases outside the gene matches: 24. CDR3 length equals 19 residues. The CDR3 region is CASSKWGQGSGTKGTEQYF. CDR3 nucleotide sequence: TGTGCCAGCAGCAAATGGGGGCAGGGTAGCGGGACTAAGGGGACCGAGCAGTACTTC.

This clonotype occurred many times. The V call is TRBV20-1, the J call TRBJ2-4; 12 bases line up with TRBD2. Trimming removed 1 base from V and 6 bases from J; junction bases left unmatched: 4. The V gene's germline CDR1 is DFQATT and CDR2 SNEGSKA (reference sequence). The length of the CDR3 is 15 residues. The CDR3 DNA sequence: TGCAGTGCTAGAGGTCTAGCGGGAGGGCCAAACATTCAGTACTTC. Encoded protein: CSARGLAGGPNIQYF.

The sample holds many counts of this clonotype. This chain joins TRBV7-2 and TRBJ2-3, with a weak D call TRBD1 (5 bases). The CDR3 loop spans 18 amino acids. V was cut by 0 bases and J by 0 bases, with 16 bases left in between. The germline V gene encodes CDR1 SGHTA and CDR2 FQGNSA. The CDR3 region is CASSLALSRAGSTDTQYF. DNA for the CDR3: TGTGCCAGCAGCTTAGCGCTGTCTAGGGCAGGGAGCACAGATACGCAGTATTTT.

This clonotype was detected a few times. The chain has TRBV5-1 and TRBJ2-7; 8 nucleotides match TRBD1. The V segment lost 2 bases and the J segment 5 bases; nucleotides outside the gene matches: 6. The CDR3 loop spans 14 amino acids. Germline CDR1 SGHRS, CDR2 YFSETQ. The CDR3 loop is CASSFQGALNEQYF. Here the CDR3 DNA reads TGCGCCAGCAGCTTCCAGGGGGCACTCAACGAGCAGTACTTC.

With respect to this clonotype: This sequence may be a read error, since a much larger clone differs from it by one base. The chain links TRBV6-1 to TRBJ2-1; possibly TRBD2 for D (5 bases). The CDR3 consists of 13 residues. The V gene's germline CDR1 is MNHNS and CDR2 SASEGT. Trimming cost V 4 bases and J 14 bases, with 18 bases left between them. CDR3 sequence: CASSVVSVAGEFF. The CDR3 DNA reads TGTGCCAGCAGTGTCGTTAGCGTGGCCGGGGAGTTCTTC.

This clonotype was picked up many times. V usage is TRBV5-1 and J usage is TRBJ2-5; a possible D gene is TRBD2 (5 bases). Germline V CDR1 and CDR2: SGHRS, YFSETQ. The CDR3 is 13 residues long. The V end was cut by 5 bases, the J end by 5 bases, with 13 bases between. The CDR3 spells CASRSGVAETQYF. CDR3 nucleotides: TGCGCCAGCAGATCCGGGGTGGCGGAGACCCAGTACTTC. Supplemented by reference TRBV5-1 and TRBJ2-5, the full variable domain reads KAGVTQTPRYLIKTRGQQVTLSCSPISGHRSVSWYQQTPGQGLQFLFEYFSETQRNKGNFPGRFSGRQFSNSRSEMNVSTLELGDSALYLCASRSGVAETQYFGPGTRLLVL.

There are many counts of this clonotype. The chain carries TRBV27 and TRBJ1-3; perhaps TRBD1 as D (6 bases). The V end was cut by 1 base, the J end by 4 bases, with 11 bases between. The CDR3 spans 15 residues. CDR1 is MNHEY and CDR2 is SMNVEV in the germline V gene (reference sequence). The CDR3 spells CASSLLGGGGNTIYF. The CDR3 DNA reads TGTGCCAGCAGTTTATTAGGGGGTGGAGGAAACACCATATATTTT.

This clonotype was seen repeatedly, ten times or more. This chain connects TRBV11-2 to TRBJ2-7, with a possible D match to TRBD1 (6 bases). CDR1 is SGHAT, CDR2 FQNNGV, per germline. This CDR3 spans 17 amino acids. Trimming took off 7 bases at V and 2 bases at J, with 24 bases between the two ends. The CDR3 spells CASISPLHSRGTYEQYF. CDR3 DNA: TGTGCCAGCATCTCACCCCTCCACTCCAGGGGAACCTACGAGCAGTACTTC. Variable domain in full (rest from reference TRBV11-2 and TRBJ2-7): EAGVAQSPRYKIIEKRQSVAFWCNPISGHATLYWYQQILGQGPKLLIQFQNNGVVDDSQLPKDRFSAERLKGVDSTLKIQPAKLEDSAVYLCASISPLHSRGTYEQYFGPGTRLTVT.